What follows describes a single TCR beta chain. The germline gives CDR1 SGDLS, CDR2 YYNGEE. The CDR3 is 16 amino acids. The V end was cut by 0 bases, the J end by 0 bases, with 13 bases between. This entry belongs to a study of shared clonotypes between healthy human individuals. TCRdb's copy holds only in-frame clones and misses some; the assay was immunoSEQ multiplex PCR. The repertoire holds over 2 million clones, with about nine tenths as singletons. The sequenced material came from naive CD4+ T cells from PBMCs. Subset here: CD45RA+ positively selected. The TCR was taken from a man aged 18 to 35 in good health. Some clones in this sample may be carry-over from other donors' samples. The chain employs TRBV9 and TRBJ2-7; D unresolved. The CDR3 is CASSVDPSRRSYEQYF. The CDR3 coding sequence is TGTGCCAGCAGCGTAGATCCCTCGAGGCGCTCCTACGAGCAGTACTTC.